This T cell receptor (beta chain) is drawn from a study of early T cells in non-severe SARS-CoV-2 infection. The V gene's germline CDR1 is SQVTM and CDR2 ANQGSEA. Trimming cost V 6 bases and J 0 bases, with 21 bases left between them. CDR3 size: 16 residues. Relative to its sample, this clonotype is medium-sized. TCRdb processed the 5' RACE reads anew with MiXCR; each CDR3 protein has one entry. Here the sample spans about 46,000 distinct CDR3 sequences, roughly 5% being singletons. The rearrangement uses TRBV29-1 and TRBJ2-7; D assignment may be TRBD1 or TRBD2 (5 bases each). Sequencing was performed on whole blood, taken at baseline. The clonotype comes from an adult who was a healthcare worker with PCR-confirmed SARS-CoV-2 infection or an uninfected control (not recorded which). CDR3 in DNA: TGCAGCGTCGTGGGGGTGGACGGCCCCAGCTCCTACGAGCAGTACTTC. Its protein is CSVVGVDGPSSYEQYF.